The TCR beta chain described here comes from a study of patients and donors after allogeneic stem cell transplantation. TCRdb called the RT-PCR reads again in MiXCR, with one record for every CDR3 protein. The table shows some 150,000 distinct CDR3 sequences, with about 36% occurring only once. Trimming cost V 1 base and J 4 bases, with 8 bases left between them. The length of the CDR3 is 13 residues. The sample comprised blood, either unsorted or a sorted T cell fraction (not recorded which). The chain uses TRBV12-3 or TRBV12-4 and TRBJ2-7; D gene uncertain. The sequence was collected from a human donor who was either an allogeneic HSCT recipient or a stem cell or donor lymphocyte infusion donor (not recorded which). It is not recorded whose cells these are; they may come from a transplant donor. This chain's CDR3 is CASSLGVGYEQYV. In DNA, the CDR3 is TGTGCCAGCAGTTTAGGTGTGGGTTACGAGCAGTACGTC.